The TCR beta chain described here comes from a study of cytomegalovirus exposure and HLA in healthy donors. This clone was recorded a few times. Its specificity is not known. Study-wide points: A later analysis showed HLA-associated TCR beta chains outstripping equally common others in clonal expansion. Relative to the approximately 700-donor mean, N-insertions were reportedly fewer in an Asian-associated ancestry cluster in a later analysis.

The study ran its PCR with 60 Vbeta and 13 Jbeta primers. Generated by immunoSEQ multiplex PCR, the TCRdb table keeps only in-frame clones and is missing some. Among about 110,000 clones listed, about an eighth were seen once. Germline V gene data show CDR1 as SGHDT and CDR2 as YYEEEE. This CDR3 region has 18 residues. J lost 2 bases, V lost 3 bases, and 6 bases had no gene match. The sequence derives from a man aged 35-49 years in good health and CMV-seropositive. The sample consisted of PBMCs. This chain links TRBV5-6 with TRBJ2-1, with 15 bases fitting TRBD2. CDR3 loop: CASSSTGTSGGTYNEQFF. CDR3 coding DNA: TGTGCCAGCAGCTCCACCGGGACTAGCGGGGGGACCTACAATGAGCAGTTCTTC.